A single sample gave rise to the 10 T cell receptor beta chains below, sequenced in a study of blood T cell repertoires in COVID-19 (dated by TCRdb to 2018 to 2021). Library preparation was by the immunoSEQ multiplex PCR assay. TCRdb took over this immuneACCESS table, retaining in-frame rearrangements with V and J assigned. Such tables are incomplete; in checked studies, under half of the missing clones stem from an unresolved V gene, and the remainder is unexplained. This sample has roughly 120,000 clones in its table, and 81% of those were observed once. Roughly 1.4% of the sample comes from the top ten. The sequenced sample consisted of peripheral blood. Receptors were obtained from a man between 45 and 60 years old with acute or convalescent COVID-19.

This clone appeared once. The V gene is TRBV30, the J gene TRBJ1-5; D gene ambiguous. Trimming removed 0 bases from V and 5 bases from J, with 8 bases in between. The length of the CDR3 is 13 residues. Germline lookup yields CDR1 GTSNPN and CDR2 SVGIG (reference sequence). The CDR3 loop is CAWSVDFDQPQHF. The DNA of the CDR3 is TGTGCCTGGAGTGTCGACTTTGATCAGCCCCAGCATTTT.

This chain links TRBV12-3 or TRBV12-4 with TRBJ2-7; D not resolved. Deletions cut 3 bases from V and 1 base from J, with 7 bases between. The CDR3 loop spans 13 amino acids. The CDR3, as DNA: TGTGCCAGCAGTTTCGGAGATTCCTACGAGCAGTACGTC. This sequence encodes CASSFGDSYEQYV.

This chain links TRBV5-1 with TRBJ2-3; tentatively, D is TRBD2 (5 bases). Trimming shortened V by 7 bases and J by 4 bases, and 19 bases separated the two germline ends. CDR1 SGHRS and CDR2 YFSETQ come from the germline V gene. This CDR3 region has 15 residues. CDR3 nucleotide sequence: TGCGCCAGCGGCCCCAGGAAGAGGGAGTCAGATACGCAGTATTTT. Translating gives CASGPRKRESDTQYF.

In its sample, this clone was seen a few times. The chain links TRBV4-1 to TRBJ1-5, with D uncertain. Germline CDR1 and CDR2: MGHRA and YSYEKL. This CDR3 region has 14 residues. Deletions cut 0 bases from V and 10 bases from J, with 13 bases between. CDR3 DNA: TGCGCCAGCAGCCAAGAGAGCCACAGAGAACCCCAGCATTTT. It encodes CASSQESHREPQHF.

The rearrangement uses TRBV5-8 and TRBJ1-5; D gene ambiguous. The V end was cut by 0 bases, the J end by 3 bases, with 7 bases between. CDR1 and CDR2 from the germline V gene are SGHTS and YDEGEE. CDR3 size: 14 residues. The CDR3 DNA follows: TGTGCCAGCAGCTTGGAGAGATACAATCAGCCCCAGCATTTT. Amino acid sequence: CASSLERYNQPQHF.

The table lists this clone with a count of one. V usage is TRBV27 and J usage is TRBJ1-2, with no clear D. The CDR3 extends over 13 amino acids. Germline V lookup: CDR1 MNHEY, CDR2 SMNVEV (reference sequence). Between the trimmed V and J ends, which lost 0 bases and 4 bases, there was a span of 6 bases. The CDR3 sequence: CASSLSAVYGYTF. In nucleotides, the CDR3 is TGTGCCAGCAGTTTATCGGCCGTCTATGGCTACACCTTC.

This clone was seen more than once but under ten times. The chain uses TRBV14 and TRBJ2-4; D is possibly TRBD2 (5 bases). Looked up from germline, CDR1 is SGHDN and CDR2 is FVKESK. The CDR3 runs 18 residues. The V and J ends lost 0 bases and 0 bases respectively, with 15 bases between them. The CDR3 here is CASSQDSWRILAKNIQYF. CDR3 in DNA: TGTGCCAGCAGCCAAGATAGTTGGAGGATCCTAGCCAAAAACATTCAGTACTTC.

The table lists this clone with a few counts. The chain employs TRBV5-6 and TRBJ1-1, with a weak D call TRBD1 (6 bases). Germline V gene sequence: CDR1 SGHDT, CDR2 YYEEEE. This CDR3 has 15 residues. Trimming removed 4 bases from V and 3 bases from J, with 16 bases in between. This CDR3 reads CASSPRDILYTEAFF. CDR3 sequence (DNA): TGTGCCAGCAGCCCCCGGGACATCTTGTACACTGAAGCTTTCTTT.

This clone occurred once. CDR3 sequence reads: CASSQDYPRGRSYEQYF. The CDR3, as DNA: TGTGCCAGCAGCCAAGATTACCCCAGGGGCCGCTCCTACGAGCAGTACTTC. The chain combines TRBV3-1 (or the pseudogene TRBV3-2) with TRBJ2-7; D possibly corresponds to TRBD1 (6 bases). Germline values: CDR1 LGHDT, CDR2 YNNKEL (reference sequence). The CDR3 spans 17 residues. V shed 0 bases and J shed 0 bases, with 15 bases lying between them.

The V and J genes are TRBV5-1 and TRBJ2-3; the D is unclear. Germline CDR1 SGHRS, CDR2 YFSETQ. The V and J ends lost 0 bases and 3 bases respectively, with 11 bases between them. The CDR3 consists of 15 residues. CDR3 protein: CASSLAARLTDTQYF. Written as DNA, the CDR3 is TGCGCCAGCAGCTTGGCCGCTAGGTTAACAGATACGCAGTATTTT.